Following are 28 T cell receptor beta chains from one sample sequenced in a study of blood T cell repertoires in COVID-19. The protocol was immunoSEQ multiplex PCR, while the TCRdb copy is restricted to in-frame clones and leaves out a portion. The table includes 350,000 to 400,000 clones, 70% to 90% detected once. The sequencing input was PBMCs or T cells enriched from blood (not recorded which). All receptors come from a man aged 35 to 55 in a cohort exposed to, infected with or recovered from COVID-19 (not recorded which).

This rearrangement joins TRBV28 to TRBJ2-4; 8 bases map to TRBD2. CDR3 length equals 19 residues. The J segment lost 2 bases and the V segment lost 5 bases, leaving 17 bases of the junction unmatched. The V gene's germline CDR1 is MDHEN and CDR2 SYDVKM. The CDR3 nucleotides read TGTGCCAGCAGTCCTCCACTAGCGGCCACGCTGAGGTCCAAAAACATTCAGTACTTC. Its translation: CASSPPLAATLRSKNIQYF. The complete variable domain, with remaining parts taken from reference TRBV28 and TRBJ2-4, reads DVKVTQSSRYLVKRTGEKVFLECVQDMDHENMFWYRQDPGLGLRLIYFSYDVKMKEKGDIPEGYSVSREKKERFSLILESASTNQTSMYLCASSPPLAATLRSKNIQYFGAGTRLSVL.

V is TRBV18 and J is TRBJ2-3; 9 bases agree with TRBD2. This CDR3 region has 18 residues. From germline, CDR1 is KGHSH and CDR2 LQKENI. With V trimmed by 1 base and J by 3 bases, 11 bases remained unmatched. The CDR3 protein is CASSPLPFSGSWTDTQYF. DNA for the CDR3: TGTGCCAGCTCACCACTCCCCTTTAGCGGGAGTTGGACAGATACGCAGTATTTT.

J is TRBJ1-2 and V is TRBV27, with a tentative D call TRBD1 (6 bases). V shed 2 bases and J shed 8 bases, with 12 bases lying between them. The CDR3 has 13 residues. Germline V gives CDR1 MNHEY, CDR2 SMNVEV (reference sequence). CDR3 nucleotide sequence: TGTGCCAGCAGTTTAGTACAGGGTGAAGGCTACACCTTC. It encodes CASSLVQGEGYTF.

The genes are TRBV2 and TRBJ1-1, with D perhaps TRBD1 (5 bases). Germline V gene lookup returns CDR1 SNHLY and CDR2 FYNNEI. The CDR3 runs to 15 residues. The ends were cut back, 4 bases at V and 5 bases at J, with 17 bases in the middle. This chain's CDR3 is CASSGGGTKGTEAFF. For the CDR3, the DNA is TGTGCCAGCAGTGGCGGCGGGACCAAAGGAACTGAAGCTTTCTTT. Using reference TRBV2 and TRBJ1-1 for the parts outside the CDR3, the full variable domain is EPEVTQTPSHQVTQMGQEVILRCVPISNHLYFYWYRQILGQKVEFLVSFYNNEISEKSEIFDDQFSVERPDGSNFTLKIRSTKLEDSAMYFCASSGGGTKGTEAFFGQGTRLTVV.

This clone was seen only a few times. The chain uses TRBV19 and TRBJ2-3; TRBD1 agrees at 8 bases. The CDR3 totals 16 residues. Germline V gene data show CDR1 as LNHDA and CDR2 as SQIVND (reference sequence). The V and J ends lost 7 bases and 1 base, in that order; junction bases with no gene match: 10. CDR3 DNA sequence: TGTGCCAGTACCCCCTCCGGCAGGGGGCGCACAGATACGCAGTATTTT. It yields the protein CASTPSGRGRTDTQYF.

The chain has TRBV5-4 and TRBJ2-1, with 9 bases matching TRBD1. Unmatched junction bases numbered 8, after V lost 5 bases and J lost 8 bases. This CDR3 spans 14 amino acids. Germline CDR1 is SGHNT and CDR2 is YYREEE (reference sequence). The CDR3 coding sequence is TGTGCCAGCAGAAAGACAGGGGGTCCGTATGAGCAGTTCTTC. It translates to CASRKTGGPYEQFF.

J is TRBJ1-2 and V is TRBV29-1, with D perhaps matching TRBD1 (5 bases). The length of the CDR3 is 12 residues. Trimming pared 6 bases from V and 7 bases from J, leaving 15 bases between. Germline CDR1 and CDR2: SQVTM and ANQGSEA. Here the CDR3 reads CSVPSGSSGYTF. CDR3 nucleotides: TGCAGCGTGCCTTCAGGGTCGAGTGGCTACACCTTC.

The chain employs TRBV24-1 and TRBJ2-2, with TRBD2 identical over 10 bases. The CDR3 extends over 15 amino acids. Germline CDR1 reads KGHDR; CDR2 reads SFDVKD. With V trimmed by 7 bases and J by 3 bases, 4 bases remained unmatched. The CDR3 loop is CATRTSGPDTGELFF. In DNA, the CDR3 is TGTGCCACCAGGACTAGCGGGCCCGACACCGGGGAGCTGTTTTTT.

The chain links TRBV19 to TRBJ2-2; D gene unclear. V lost 6 bases and J 2 bases, leaving 10 bases between the germline ends. This CDR3 contains 14 residues. CDR1 and CDR2 from the germline V gene are LNHDA and SQIVND (reference sequence). The CDR3 DNA follows: TGTGCCAGTAGGCCGGGTTCCAACACCGGGGAGCTGTTTTTT. Amino acid sequence: CASRPGSNTGELFF.

The chain carries TRBV4-1 and TRBJ2-3; 15 nucleotides agree with TRBD2. There are 17 residues in the CDR3. V lost 1 base to trimming and J lost 6 bases; unmatched junction nucleotides: 5. The germline V gene has CDR1 MGHRA and CDR2 YSYEKL. The CDR3 region is CASSQGWTSGRVDTQYF. Here the CDR3 DNA reads TGCGCCAGCAGCCAAGGCTGGACTAGCGGGAGGGTTGATACGCAGTATTTT.

The chain combines TRBV2 with TRBJ1-3; D is ambiguous. Trimming shortened V by 7 bases and J by 4 bases, and 17 bases separated the two germline ends. Per the germline V gene, CDR1 is SNHLY and CDR2 is FYNNEI. The CDR3 has 15 residues. The CDR3 is CASKEPAGSGNTIYF. The CDR3, as DNA: TGTGCCAGCAAGGAACCCGCGGGGTCGGGAAACACCATATATTTT.

The rearrangement uses TRBV6-5 and TRBJ1-1; 12 bases map to TRBD1. The CDR3 is 15 residues long. Germline CDR1 is MNHEY and CDR2 is SVGAGI. V lost 6 bases and J lost 4; bases outside the gene matches: 6. The CDR3, as DNA: TGTGCCAGCAGAAGGGGGACAGGGGGCCCCACTGAAGCTTTCTTT. Translating gives CASRRGTGGPTEAFF.

This chain connects TRBV5-1 to TRBJ2-4; 8 bases match TRBD1. Germline V gene lookup returns CDR1 SGHRS and CDR2 YFSETQ. Trimming at V came to 0 bases and at J to 6 bases, leaving 2 bases not matched to a gene. The CDR3 covers 14 residues. The CDR3 spells CASSLADRVNIQYF. For the CDR3, the DNA is TGCGCCAGCAGCTTGGCGGACAGGGTAAACATTCAGTACTTC.

The chain is built from TRBV19 and TRBJ2-2; possibly TRBD1 for D (6 bases). Trimming took 6 bases from V and 0 from J, leaving 8 bases between them. This CDR3 spans 14 amino acids. Germline CDR1 LNHDA, CDR2 SQIVND (reference sequence). The CDR3 DNA reads as TGTGCCAGTAGGGGGGCTACGAACACCGGGGAGCTGTTTTTT. Residues: CASRGATNTGELFF.

CDR3 in DNA: TGTGCCTGGACCAGGACTGCCGGAAACACCATATATTTT. The encoded protein is CAWTRTAGNTIYF. The chain recombines TRBV30 with TRBJ1-3; unclear D gene. Germline CDR1 is GTSNPN and CDR2 is SVGIG (reference sequence). This CDR3 is 13 amino acids long. Trimming cost V 4 bases and J 4 bases, with 11 bases left between them.

This clone occurred a few times. This chain uses TRBV6-5 with TRBJ1-1, with a tentative D call TRBD1 (5 bases). Trimming cost V 6 bases and J 2 bases, with 13 bases left between them. CDR1 and CDR2 from the germline V gene are MNHEY and SVGAGI. CDR3 length equals 14 residues. The chain's CDR3 is CASRKAGRNTEAFF. In DNA form, the CDR3 reads TGTGCCAGCAGGAAGGCAGGGCGTAACACTGAAGCTTTCTTT.

The rearrangement joins TRBV10-3 to TRBJ1-2; D ambiguous. CDR1 is ENHRY and CDR2 is SYGVKD in the germline V gene. V was cut by 7 bases and J by 2 bases, with 8 bases left in between. This CDR3 is 12 amino acids long. CDR3 bases: TGTGCCATCACGGAGCGAAACTATGGCTACACCTTC. Translation: CAITERNYGYTF.

This sequence joins TRBV27 and TRBJ2-7, with 9 nucleotides matching TRBD1. The CDR3 covers 15 residues. V dropped 8 bases and J dropped 4; count of bases not matched to a gene: 12. The germline V gene encodes CDR1 MNHEY and CDR2 SMNVEV (reference sequence). The CDR3 loop is CASRHAGTGRYEQYF. Written as DNA, the CDR3 is TGTGCCAGCCGACACGCCGGGACAGGGAGGTACGAGCAGTACTTC.

V and J are TRBV7-2 and TRBJ2-1, with TRBD1 as a possible D gene (6 bases). CDR3 length: 15 amino acids. V shed 4 bases and J shed 3 bases, with 13 bases lying between them. Germline CDR1 reads SGHTA; CDR2 reads FQGNSA. This CDR3 reads CASSSTGSSYNEQFF. The CDR3 DNA is TGTGCCAGCAGCTCAACAGGGAGTAGCTACAATGAGCAGTTCTTC.

The V call is TRBV21-1, the J call TRBJ2-1; the table's TRBD2 call for D was not verified on the DNA. TRBV21-1 is a documented pseudogene. The length of the CDR3 is 17 residues. CDR3 sequence: CASSPLSRREVYNEQFF. CDR3 nucleotides: TGTGCCAGCAGCCCTCTAAGTAGGCGGGAGGTCTACAATGAGCAGTTCTTC.

The chain carries TRBV5-1 and TRBJ2-7; 10 bases match TRBD2. There are 18 residues in the CDR3. Germline trimming cut 1 base from V and 4 bases from J; bases unmatched to any gene: 14. Germline values: CDR1 SGHRS, CDR2 YFSETQ. CDR3 in amino acids: CASSLSKLLAGEGYEQYF. The CDR3 bases are TGCGCCAGCAGCTTGAGTAAACTGCTAGCGGGAGAGGGGTACGAGCAGTACTTC. Combining the CDR3 with reference TRBV5-1 and TRBJ2-7 gives the whole variable domain KAGVTQTPRYLIKTRGQQVTLSCSPISGHRSVSWYQQTPGQGLQFLFEYFSETQRNKGNFPGRFSGRQFSNSRSEMNVSTLELGDSALYLCASSLSKLLAGEGYEQYFGPGTRLTVT.

The V gene is TRBV15, the J gene TRBJ2-7, with 7 bases fitting TRBD1. The junction had 6 bases not matched to a gene; V was cut back by 8 bases and J by 2 bases. The CDR3 loop spans 13 amino acids. Germline CDR1 LNHNV, CDR2 YYDKDF (reference sequence). The CDR3 sequence: CATRDRSAYEQYF. The DNA of the CDR3 is TGTGCCACCCGGGACAGAAGTGCCTACGAGCAGTACTTC.

The genes are TRBV2 and TRBJ1-1; 10 nucleotides match TRBD1. This CDR3 has 14 amino acids. CDR1 is SNHLY and CDR2 is FYNNEI in the germline V gene. V trimming: 4 bases; J trimming: 10 bases; junction bases outside the gene matches: 9. In DNA, the CDR3 is TGTGCCAGCAGTGTCGGGACAGGGGTCCCCGGAGCTTTCTTT. Protein product: CASSVGTGVPGAFF.

This rearrangement joins TRBV7-9 to TRBJ2-1; 13 nucleotides match TRBD2. Germline trimming cut 0 bases from V and 7 bases from J; bases unmatched to any gene: 3. Germline CDR1 and CDR2: SEHNR and FQNEAQ (reference sequence). The CDR3 is 16 amino acids. The CDR3 DNA is TGTGCCAGCAGCTTAGCAACTAGCGGGAGGGGTAATGAGCAGTTCTTC. Its protein product is CASSLATSGRGNEQFF.

This rearrangement joins TRBV4-1 to TRBJ1-2; D is perhaps TRBD1 (5 bases). There are 15 residues in the CDR3. CDR1 is MGHRA, CDR2 YSYEKL, per germline. V was shortened by 0 bases and J by 0 bases, with 8 bases between the two germline ends. For the CDR3, the DNA is TGCGCCAGCAGCCAAGACTGGGGCGCTAACTATGGCTACACCTTC. This sequence encodes CASSQDWGANYGYTF.

This clone occurred a few times. The chain has TRBV5-1 and TRBJ2-3; TRBD2 matches at 10 bases. CDR3 length equals 17 residues. The V segment lost 0 bases and the J segment 0 bases; nucleotides outside the gene matches: 4. Germline lookup yields CDR1 SGHRS and CDR2 YFSETQ. The CDR3 DNA reads as TGCGCCAGCAGCTTGGGGTTACTAGCGGGAAGCACAGATACGCAGTATTTT. Its protein product is CASSLGLLAGSTDTQYF.

The CDR3 DNA sequence: TGTGCCAGCTCACCATGGGCCGGGGGAAGCTCCTATAATTCACCCCTCCACTTT. Its translation is CASSPWAGGSSYNSPLHF. This chain connects TRBV18 to TRBJ1-6; weak D call: TRBD1 (5 bases). The germline gives CDR1 KGHSH, CDR2 LQKENI. V lost 2 bases, J lost 0 bases, and 14 bases lay in between. There are 18 residues in the CDR3.

V is TRBV3-1 (or the pseudogene TRBV3-2) and J is TRBJ2-1, with 11 nucleotides matching TRBD2. The germline CDR1 and CDR2 sequences are LGHDT and YNNKEL (reference sequence). The V segment lost 4 bases and the J segment 1 base; nucleotides outside the gene matches: 12. This CDR3 comprises 19 residues. The CDR3: CASSLWHIAGGGSYNEQFF. Written as DNA, the CDR3 is TGTGCCAGCAGCCTGTGGCATATAGCGGGAGGGGGGTCCTACAATGAGCAGTTCTTC.